Following are 22 T cell receptor beta chains from one sample sequenced in a study of regulatory T cells in long-lasting Graves disease. Relying on iRepertoire HTBI primers and Arm-PCR of CDR3 regions, the team built TCR beta libraries. One entry per CDR3 protein results from TCRdb running MiXCR on the multiplex PCR reads. The sample carries 400,000 to 500,000 distinct CDR3 sequences, 11% to 15% recorded once. Noted time point: newly diagnosed GD, antithyroid drugs for less than 3 months. PBMCs provided the RNA from which the TCR library was made. These data also formed part of another study, on T cells in Graves' hyperthyroidism and ophthalmopathy.

Sequenced here: peripheral blood mononuclear cells (PBMCs), sampled at new diagnosis, from a patient treated with antithyroid drugs. Every receptor here comes from a woman between 50 and 59 years old with Graves disease.

The V call is TRBV4-1, the J call TRBJ1-5; 7 nucleotides agree with TRBD1. Germline lookup yields CDR1 MGHRA and CDR2 YSYEKL. With 5 bases clipped from V and 2 bases from J, the junction kept 6 bases outside the gene matches. The CDR3 runs 15 residues. CDR3 sequence reads: CASSTRTGGNQPQHF. As DNA, the CDR3 is TGCGCCAGCAGCACGAGGACAGGAGGCAATCAGCCCCAGCATTTT.

The V call is TRBV6-1, the J call TRBJ2-5, with 8 bases lining up with TRBD2. Germline lookup yields CDR1 MNHNS and CDR2 SASEGT. V was pared by 6 bases and J by 5 bases, with 11 bases of the junction left unmatched. The CDR3 spans 15 residues. The CDR3 sequence is CASSPSTSDRETQYF. As DNA, the CDR3 is TGTGCCAGCAGCCCATCGACTAGCGATAGGGAGACCCAGTACTTC.

The sample holds a few counts of this clonotype. One junction end does not reproduce the germline sequence, and a read error may be involved. The chain uses TRBV28 and TRBJ1-2, with 9 nucleotides matching TRBD1. Germline V gene sequence: CDR1 MDHEN, CDR2 SYDVKM. The CDR3 covers 19 residues. CDR3 coding DNA: TGTGCCGGCAGTATCATCGGGGGGGGACAGGGATCAGATAACTATGGCTACACCTTC. Residues: CAGSIIGGGQGSDNYGYTF.

V usage is TRBV7-2 and J usage is TRBJ2-1; a possible D gene is TRBD2 (5 bases). The CDR3 runs to 16 residues. Germline CDR1 and CDR2: SGHTA and FQGNSA. Trimming removed 5 bases from V and 4 bases from J, with 18 bases in between. The CDR3 bases are TGTGCCAGCAGCGCGGTCACTAGGCAACTATACAATGAGCAGTTCTTC. Its protein product is CASSAVTRQLYNEQFF.

The chain joins TRBV6-2 or TRBV6-3 to TRBJ2-7, with 9 nucleotides matching TRBD1. The CDR3 is made up of 15 amino acids. In germline, CDR1 is MNHEY, CDR2 SVGEGT. The V and J ends lost 0 bases and 2 bases, in that order; junction bases with no gene match: 2. The CDR3 DNA reads as TGTGCCAGCAGTTACTCGCGGGACAGGGCCTACGAGCAGTACTTC. Its protein is CASSYSRDRAYEQYF.

This clonotype was counted ten times or more. The chain couples TRBV19 to TRBJ2-1, with TRBD2 as a possible D gene (6 bases). The CDR3 totals 15 residues. The germline CDR1 and CDR2 sequences are LNHDA and SQIVND (reference sequence). Trimming removed 6 bases at V and 0 bases at J, with 12 bases between. The CDR3 loop reads CASRSRGSSYNEQFF. The DNA for the CDR3 is TGTGCCAGTAGATCCCGGGGGAGCTCCTACAATGAGCAGTTCTTC.

The sample holds many counts of this clonotype. This chain links TRBV19 with TRBJ2-5; no firm D call. V lost 5 bases and J 4 bases, leaving 14 bases between the germline ends. Germline CDR1 reads LNHDA; CDR2 reads SQIVND (reference sequence). This CDR3 is 14 amino acids long. The chain's CDR3 is CASSVSFGAETQYF. The CDR3 DNA is TGTGCCAGTAGTGTGAGTTTCGGCGCAGAGACCCAGTACTTC.

This clonotype was recorded at least ten times. The rearrangement joins TRBV28 to TRBJ2-1, with D maybe TRBD2 (5 bases). Judging by the DNA end, TRBJ2-5 fits better; the J call may be wrong. The germline gives CDR1 MDHEN, CDR2 SYDVKM. The CDR3 extends over 14 amino acids. DNA of the CDR3: TGTGCCAGCAGTTTGAGAGCGGTCCAAGAGACCCAGTACTTC. It translates to CASSLRAVQETQYF.

This clonotype turned up a few times. The V gene is TRBV20-1, the J gene TRBJ2-5, with D possibly being TRBD1 (6 bases). V gave up 0 bases and J gave up 7 bases, with 15 bases separating them. Germline V gene data show CDR1 as DFQATT and CDR2 as SNEGSKA (reference sequence). The CDR3 sequence is 14 residues long. The DNA for the CDR3 is TGCAGTGCTAGAGATTGGGCAGGGGTTGGGACCCAGTACTTC. This sequence encodes CSARDWAGVGTQYF.

Notes on this clonotype: This sequence may be a read error, since a much larger clone differs from it by one base. The chain joins TRBV28 to TRBJ2-5; D perhaps matches TRBD1 (5 bases). Trimming shortened V by 6 bases and J by 5 bases, and 16 bases separated the two germline ends. Germline lookup yields CDR1 MDHEN and CDR2 SYDVKM. This CDR3 contains 14 residues. The CDR3 loop reads CASSPVAGRETQYF. The CDR3 DNA is TGTGCCAGCAGCCCCGTGGCAGGGCGGGAGACCCAGTACTTC.

The chain uses TRBV14 and TRBJ2-5, with 7 bases that match TRBD2. The germline V gene encodes CDR1 SGHDN and CDR2 FVKESK. The length of the CDR3 is 15 residues. After removal of 1 base from V and 11 bases from J, the junction contained 13 bases not matched to a gene. The CDR3: CASSQGLPGDGGQYF. The CDR3 bases are TGTGCCAGCAGCCAAGGCCTACCGGGAGACGGGGGGCAGTACTTC.

The rearrangement uses TRBV18 and TRBJ2-2; 15 bases are a match to TRBD2. The CDR3 is 17 amino acids. V shed 3 bases, J shed 5 bases, and the junction held 4 bases outside the gene matches. CDR1 and CDR2 (germline): KGHSH, LQKENI. CDR3 protein: CASSPSGLAGGTGELFF. The CDR3 DNA is TGTGCCAGCTCACCCTCGGGACTAGCGGGAGGAACCGGGGAGCTGTTTTTT. Filled out from reference TRBV18 and TRBJ2-2, the complete variable domain reads NAGVMQNPRHLVRRRGQEARLRCSPMKGHSHVYWYRQLPEEGLKFMVYLQKENIIDESGMPKERFSAEFPKEGPSILRIQQVVRGDSAAYFCASSPSGLAGGTGELFFGEGSRLTVL.

About this clonotype itself: A much larger clone differs by one base, so this may be a read error. This chain joins TRBV7-2 and TRBJ2-7, with 13 bases lining up with TRBD2. There are 17 residues in the CDR3. Germline CDR1 SGHTA, CDR2 FQGNSA. Written as DNA, the CDR3 is TGTGCCAGCAGCTTCCATTCGGGACTAGCGGGAAGGAACGAGCGGTACTTC. It codes for CASSFHSGLAGRNERYF. Variable domain in full (rest from reference TRBV7-2 and TRBJ2-7): GAGVSQSPSNKVTEKGKDVELRCDPISGHTALYWYRQSLGQGLEFLIYFQGNSAPDKSGLPSDRFSAERTGGSVSTLTIQRTQQEDSAVYLCASSFHSGLAGRNERYFGPGTRLTVT.

The table lists this clonotype with a few counts. The chain employs TRBV24-1 and TRBJ1-5, with 9 bases identical to TRBD1. Unmatched junction bases numbered 2, after V lost 3 bases and J lost 6 bases. Germline lookup yields CDR1 KGHDR and CDR2 SFDVKD. The CDR3 consists of 14 residues. The DNA of the CDR3 is TGTGCCACCAGTGATACAGGGGGCGTTCAGCCCCAGCATTTT. Amino acids: CATSDTGGVQPQHF.

This clonotype has at least ten counts. This chain links TRBV29-1 with TRBJ2-1; 9 nucleotides line up with TRBD1. V dropped 7 bases and J dropped 2; count of bases not matched to a gene: 3. The V gene's germline CDR1 is SQVTM and CDR2 ANQGSEA. The CDR3 is 13 amino acids. Written as DNA, the CDR3 is TGCAGCGGGACAGGGGTCCCCTACAATGAGCAGTTCTTC. This codes for CSGTGVPYNEQFF.

In this sample, this clonotype turned up a few times. The chain is built from TRBV6-1 and TRBJ2-3; a possible D gene is TRBD2 (6 bases). The CDR3 extends over 14 amino acids. CDR1 MNHNS and CDR2 SASEGT come from the germline V gene. V lost 6 bases and J lost 10, with 20 bases in between. The CDR3 sequence is CASRAEGSWGAQYF. DNA for the CDR3: TGTGCCAGCAGGGCGGAGGGCTCTTGGGGGGCGCAGTATTTT.

This clonotype was seen ten or more times. J is TRBJ2-5 and V is TRBV2; the D is unclear. V was cut by 8 bases and J by 0 bases, with 7 bases left in between. CDR3 length: 12 residues. From germline, CDR1 is SNHLY and CDR2 FYNNEI. CDR3 DNA sequence: TGTGCCAGCGGGTCAGACCAAGAGACCCAGTACTTC. Translation gives CASGSDQETQYF.

This clonotype was counted at least ten times. The rearrangement uses TRBV7-2 and TRBJ2-7; D not resolved. This CDR3 is built from 14 residues. The V gene's germline CDR1 is SGHTA and CDR2 FQGNSA. V lost 5 bases to trimming and J lost 0 bases, with 11 bases between them. CDR3: CASSPMPSSYEQYF. The CDR3 region has the DNA TGTGCCAGCAGCCCGATGCCCAGCTCCTACGAGCAGTACTTC.

The table lists this clonotype with many counts. The V and J genes are TRBV7-2 and TRBJ2-5; a possible D gene is TRBD1 (6 bases). This CDR3 spans 16 amino acids. The germline V and J ends were trimmed by 3 bases and 4 bases, with 18 bases remaining between them. Germline V gives CDR1 SGHTA, CDR2 FQGNSA. The CDR3 DNA is TGTGCCAGCAGCTTGGCGCAAACAGGGAGTCGAGAGACCCAGTACTTC. Amino acids: CASSLAQTGSRETQYF.

This clonotype came up a few times. The genes are TRBV18 and TRBJ1-6; a possible D gene is TRBD1 (5 bases). Trimming removed 0 bases at V and 13 bases at J, with 7 bases between. The CDR3 has 12 amino acids. Looked up from germline, CDR1 is KGHSH and CDR2 is LQKENI. The CDR3 nucleotides are TGTGCCAGCTCACCACCGCGACAGCCCCTCCACTTT. Translating it yields CASSPPRQPLHF.

This clonotype was detected only a few times. The chain carries TRBV5-4 and TRBJ1-1, with D possibly being TRBD1 (5 bases). Trimming took 0 bases from V and 4 from J, leaving 13 bases between them. The CDR3 spans 15 residues. Germline V gene data show CDR1 as SGHNT and CDR2 as YYREEE (reference sequence). CDR3 DNA sequence: TGTGCCAGCAGCTTGGTCGTGTGGGGGAGCACTGAAGCTTTCTTT. This translates into CASSLVVWGSTEAFF.

The chain uses TRBV4-1 and TRBJ1-1, with 9 bases lining up with TRBD1. Germline V gene sequence: CDR1 MGHRA, CDR2 YSYEKL. The CDR3 has 14 amino acids. V lost 5 bases to trimming and J lost 4 bases; unmatched junction nucleotides: 5. CDR3 protein: CASSDNRGPTEAFF. The DNA for the CDR3 is TGCGCCAGCAGCGATAACAGGGGGCCCACTGAAGCTTTCTTT.